The following is a T cell receptor (beta chain) sequence with its context. The data belong to a study of blood T cell repertoires in COVID-19. Trimming shortened V by 8 bases and J by 1 base, and 12 bases separated the two germline ends. Germline CDR1 reads SGHRS; CDR2 reads YFSETQ. CDR3 length: 13 amino acids. Some clones are missing from TCRdb's copy, which holds only in-frame ones; the method was immunoSEQ multiplex PCR. The repertoire has a few hundred thousand clones, about 86% of them found once; the top ten carry 3.4%. The chain is built from TRBV5-1 and TRBJ1-1, with D possibly TRBD1 on 6 matching bases. The sequence was obtained from a man aged 45-65 years who had recovered from COVID-19. Sample: PBMCs or T cells enriched from blood (not recorded which). CDR3 bases: TGCGCCAGTAAAACGACAGGGAACACTGAAGCTTTCTTT. Residues: CASKTTGNTEAFF.